This T cell receptor beta chain was found in a study of regulatory T cells in long-lasting Graves disease. V was pared by 4 bases and J by 6 bases, with 4 bases of the junction left unmatched. This CDR3 has 14 residues. The V gene's germline CDR1 is LGHDT and CDR2 YNNKEL (reference sequence). Time point here: persistent/refractory GD, antithyroid drugs over 5 years with positive TRAb. The authors made the TCR library using RNA they extracted from PBMCs. Arm-PCR of CDR3 regions with iRepertoire HTBI primers generated TCR beta libraries. TCRdb passed the multiplex PCR reads through MiXCR, listing each CDR3 protein once. Of hundreds of thousands of distinct CDR3 sequences listed, roughly 21% were seen once; the top ten hold roughly 7.1%.

Sequences were derived from peripheral blood mononuclear cells (PBMCs), sampled when the disease was refractory, from a patient treated with antithyroid drugs. The chain employs TRBV3-1 and TRBJ1-5; 9 bases are shared with TRBD1. This TCR was recovered from a female donor with Graves disease. The DNA for the CDR3 is TGTGCCAGCAGCCCCAACAGGGGGCGTCAGCCCCAGCATTTT. Encoded protein: CASSPNRGRQPQHF.